These T cell receptor beta chains were read from a single sample in a study of sequential checkpoint blockade in melanoma. The protocol was immunoSEQ multiplex PCR, while the TCRdb copy is restricted to in-frame clones and leaves out a portion. The sample lists roughly 29,000 clones, approximately 86% occurring once. This specimen was CD8+ T cells sorted from blood (inferred from file names), taken from a patient given nivolumab and ipilimumab in sequence. These receptors were taken from a human donor with melanoma. The CDR3 runs from the conserved cysteine through the conserved F or W. Each record gives: clone size, J gene, D gene, V gene, CDR3 protein, CDR3 DNA. The D gene is left open where the match is weak. Only part of the rows carry a size: once, few, many, or a class if the clone is expanded.

clone size: few
J gene: TRBJ1-2
D gene: -
V gene: TRBV6-4
CDR3 protein: CASSRGREYTF
CDR3 DNA: TGTGCCAGCAGTCGGGGTCGAGAGTACACCTTC

clone size: -
J gene: TRBJ2-7
D gene: TRBD2
V gene: TRBV5-4
CDR3 protein: CASSLKREVSYEQYF
CDR3 DNA: TGTGCCAGCAGCTTGAAGCGGGAGGTTTCCTACGAGCAGTACTTC

clone size: -
J gene: TRBJ2-4
D gene: TRBD1
V gene: TRBV13
CDR3 protein: CASSSNRGPQGNIQYF
CDR3 DNA: TGTGCCAGCAGCTCAAACAGGGGGCCTCAAGGGAACATTCAGTACTTC

clone size: -
J gene: TRBJ2-7
D gene: -
V gene: TRBV27
CDR3 protein: CASSLGQSYEQYF
CDR3 DNA: TGTGCCAGCAGTTTGGGGCAGAGCTACGAGCAGTACTTC

clone size: -
J gene: TRBJ1-2
D gene: -
V gene: TRBV6-5
CDR3 protein: CASSYSPPGGYTF
CDR3 DNA: TGTGCCAGCAGTTACAGTCCTCCAGGAGGCTACACCTTC

clone size: -
J gene: TRBJ2-7
D gene: TRBD1
V gene: TRBV6-1
CDR3 protein: CASSEGQGPIYEQYF
CDR3 DNA: TGTGCCAGCAGTGAAGGACAGGGCCCTATCTACGAGCAGTACTTC

clone size: -
J gene: TRBJ1-3
D gene: TRBD1
V gene: TRBV2
CDR3 protein: CANTDREVGNTIYF
CDR3 DNA: TGTGCCAACACAGACAGGGAGGTTGGAAACACCATATATTTT

clone size: -
J gene: TRBJ2-7
D gene: TRBD1
V gene: TRBV5-4
CDR3 protein: CASSSGTAHYEQYF
CDR3 DNA: TGTGCCAGCAGCTCCGGGACAGCTCACTACGAGCAGTACTTC

clone size: -
J gene: TRBJ1-4
D gene: -
V gene: TRBV27
CDR3 protein: CASSYSLGEKLFF
CDR3 DNA: TGTGCCAGCAGTTACAGCCTTGGGGAAAAACTGTTTTTT

clone size: -
J gene: TRBJ1-1
D gene: -
V gene: TRBV28
CDR3 protein: CASSLILGSTEAFF
CDR3 DNA: TGTGCCAGCAGTTTAATCCTCGGGAGCACTGAAGCTTTCTTT

clone size: -
J gene: TRBJ1-2
D gene: -
V gene: TRBV4-1
CDR3 protein: CASSPASGVSAEGYTF
CDR3 DNA: TGCGCCAGCAGCCCAGCGTCGGGTGTTTCGGCAGAAGGCTACACCTTC

clone size: -
J gene: TRBJ2-7
D gene: TRBD2
V gene: TRBV27
CDR3 protein: CASSPGLAGYEQYF
CDR3 DNA: TGTGCCAGCAGTCCAGGACTAGCGGGATACGAGCAGTACTTC

clone size: -
J gene: TRBJ2-7
D gene: -
V gene: TRBV9
CDR3 protein: CASSVVSGREQYF
CDR3 DNA: TGTGCCAGCAGCGTAGTCTCGGGTCGGGAGCAGTACTTC

clone size: -
J gene: TRBJ2-7
D gene: TRBD2
V gene: TRBV5-6
CDR3 protein: CASSGGGPYEQYF
CDR3 DNA: TGTGCCAGCAGCGGGGGAGGGCCCTACGAGCAGTACTTC

clone size: -
J gene: TRBJ1-3
D gene: TRBD1
V gene: TRBV15
CDR3 protein: CATSRDRGTGNTIYF
CDR3 DNA: TGTGCCACCAGCAGGGACAGGGGAACTGGAAACACCATATATTTT

clone size: -
J gene: TRBJ2-7
D gene: TRBD1
V gene: TRBV4-1
CDR3 protein: CASSWTGDEQYF
CDR3 DNA: TGCGCCAGCAGCTGGACAGGGGACGAGCAGTACTTC

clone size: -
J gene: TRBJ1-4
D gene: -
V gene: TRBV6-6
CDR3 protein: CASNSRVGGEKLFF
CDR3 DNA: TGTGCCAGCAACAGCCGGGTCGGCGGGGAAAAACTGTTTTTT

clone size: -
J gene: TRBJ2-1
D gene: -
V gene: TRBV28
CDR3 protein: CASGTQGTYNEQFF
CDR3 DNA: TGTGCCAGCGGGACTCAGGGCACCTACAATGAGCAGTTCTTC

clone size: -
J gene: TRBJ2-1
D gene: -
V gene: TRBV27
CDR3 protein: CASSLWQGNNEQFF
CDR3 DNA: TGTGCCAGCAGTTTATGGCAGGGTAACAATGAGCAGTTCTTC

clone size: -
J gene: TRBJ1-1
D gene: -
V gene: TRBV13
CDR3 protein: CASSLAPMNTEAFF
CDR3 DNA: TGTGCCAGCAGCTTAGCCCCTATGAACACTGAAGCTTTCTTT

clone size: -
J gene: TRBJ2-1
D gene: TRBD2
V gene: TRBV19
CDR3 protein: CASRNNPPGGNEQFF
CDR3 DNA: TGTGCCAGTAGGAATAACCCTCCGGGGGGCAATGAGCAGTTCTTC

clone size: once
J gene: TRBJ2-3
D gene: TRBD1
V gene: TRBV9
CDR3 protein: CASSVGGTGRDTQYF
CDR3 DNA: TGTGCCAGCAGCGTAGGGGGGACAGGGAGGGATACGCAGTATTTT

clone size: -
J gene: TRBJ2-7
D gene: -
V gene: TRBV9
CDR3 protein: CASSKRGLTGNEQYF
CDR3 DNA: TGTGCCAGCAGCAAAAGAGGGCTCACGGGGAACGAGCAGTACTTC

clone size: -
J gene: TRBJ2-2
D gene: -
V gene: TRBV28
CDR3 protein: CASSIPRTALVGSRNTGELFF
CDR3 DNA: TGTGCCAGCAGTATACCCAGAACAGCGCTGGTCGGGAGTAGGAACACCGGGGAGCTGTTTTTT

clone size: -
J gene: TRBJ2-7
D gene: -
V gene: TRBV11-2
CDR3 protein: CASSERTEDYEQYF
CDR3 DNA: TGTGCCAGCAGCGAAAGGACTGAGGACTACGAGCAGTACTTC

clone size: -
J gene: TRBJ1-2
D gene: -
V gene: TRBV4-2
CDR3 protein: CASSQSGATYGYTF
CDR3 DNA: TGTGCCAGCAGCCAATCGGGAGCAACGTATGGCTACACCTTC

clone size: -
J gene: TRBJ2-5
D gene: TRBD2
V gene: TRBV11-2
CDR3 protein: CASSSRGIAGRETQYF
CDR3 DNA: TGTGCCAGCAGCTCCCGAGGAATAGCGGGGAGGGAGACCCAGTACTTC

clone size: -
J gene: TRBJ2-7
D gene: -
V gene: TRBV25-1
CDR3 protein: CASSPGQRYEQYF
CDR3 DNA: TGTGCCAGCAGTCCCGGACAGCGCTACGAGCAGTACTTC

clone size: few
J gene: TRBJ2-7
D gene: -
V gene: TRBV6-6
CDR3 protein: CASRTDYYEQYF
CDR3 DNA: TGTGCCAGCAGAACAGATTACTACGAGCAGTACTTC

clone size: once
J gene: TRBJ2-2
D gene: -
V gene: TRBV7-3
CDR3 protein: CASSLNVGPTGSGELFF
CDR3 DNA: TGTGCCAGCAGCTTAAATGTCGGGCCCACGGGGTCCGGGGAGCTGTTTTTT

clone size: -
J gene: TRBJ1-2
D gene: TRBD1
V gene: TRBV5-4
CDR3 protein: CASNDRGYNYGYTF
CDR3 DNA: TGTGCCAGCAATGACAGGGGGTATAACTATGGCTACACCTTC

clone size: -
J gene: TRBJ2-7
D gene: -
V gene: TRBV5-1
CDR3 protein: CASRDSGEQYF
CDR3 DNA: TGCGCCAGCAGGGACTCGGGCGAGCAGTACTTC

clone size: -
J gene: TRBJ2-1
D gene: -
V gene: TRBV9
CDR3 protein: CASSARYPNEQFF
CDR3 DNA: TGTGCCAGCAGCGCGCGTTACCCCAATGAGCAGTTCTTC

clone size: -
J gene: TRBJ2-6
D gene: -
V gene: TRBV19
CDR3 protein: CASSIQPIDGAGANVLTF
CDR3 DNA: TGTGCCAGTAGTATCCAACCCATTGACGGGGCTGGGGCCAACGTCCTGACTTTC

clone size: -
J gene: TRBJ2-1
D gene: -
V gene: TRBV29-1
CDR3 protein: CSTHPGTYNEQFF
CDR3 DNA: TGCAGCACCCACCCGGGAACCTACAATGAGCAGTTCTTC

clone size: -
J gene: TRBJ1-1
D gene: -
V gene: TRBV4-2
CDR3 protein: CASSQAGVGMNTEAFF
CDR3 DNA: TGTGCCAGCAGCCAAGCAGGGGTGGGTATGAACACTGAAGCTTTCTTT

clone size: -
J gene: TRBJ2-1
D gene: -
V gene: TRBV27
CDR3 protein: CASRSGGSYNEQFF
CDR3 DNA: TGTGCCTCCCGGAGTGGAGGCTCCTACAATGAGCAGTTCTTC

clone size: -
J gene: TRBJ1-2
D gene: -
V gene: TRBV7-9
CDR3 protein: CASSHGGANNYGYTF
CDR3 DNA: TGTGCCAGCAGCCACGGGGGGGCGAACAACTATGGCTACACCTTC

clone size: -
J gene: TRBJ2-7
D gene: TRBD1
V gene: TRBV5-6
CDR3 protein: CASSHFWTGYEQYF
CDR3 DNA: TGTGCCAGCAGTCACTTCTGGACAGGCTACGAGCAGTACTTC

clone size: -
J gene: TRBJ2-7
D gene: -
V gene: TRBV4-1
CDR3 protein: CASSSSRGVNEQYF
CDR3 DNA: TGCGCCAGCAGCTCCTCCCGGGGTGTCAACGAGCAGTACTTC

clone size: once
J gene: TRBJ1-6
D gene: TRBD1
V gene: TRBV28
CDR3 protein: CASSFGTGISPLHF
CDR3 DNA: TGTGCCAGCAGTTTCGGGACAGGGATTTCACCCCTCCACTTT

clone size: -
J gene: TRBJ2-1
D gene: TRBD2
V gene: TRBV5-1
CDR3 protein: CASSLGTSWSDEQFF
CDR3 DNA: TGCGCCAGCAGCTTGGGGACTAGCTGGAGTGATGAGCAGTTCTTC

clone size: -
J gene: TRBJ2-1
D gene: TRBD2
V gene: TRBV4-2
CDR3 protein: CASSPGLANYNERFF
CDR3 DNA: TGTGCCAGCAGCCCCGGACTAGCGAACTACAATGAGCGGTTCTTC

clone size: -
J gene: TRBJ1-2
D gene: TRBD1
V gene: TRBV6-6
CDR3 protein: CASSLDRVGGYTF
CDR3 DNA: TGTGCCAGCAGTCTGGACAGGGTGGGTGGCTACACCTTC

clone size: -
J gene: TRBJ1-5
D gene: TRBD1
V gene: TRBV10-1
CDR3 protein: CASSEGQGGGNQPQHF
CDR3 DNA: TGCGCCAGCAGTGAGGGACAGGGTGGGGGCAATCAGCCCCAGCATTTT